These 26 T cell receptor beta chains share one sample of origin, sequenced in a study of tumor-infiltrating lymphocytes in primary liver carcinoma. From roughly 20-30 mg of unsorted bulk tissue, DNA and RNA were co-extracted together. TCR beta cDNA was reverse-transcribed from around 0.55 ug of total RNA. The reaction used a constant-region primer and ProtoScript II reverse transcriptase. It was through three nested multiplex PCR rounds of slightly modified ARM-PCR that TCR beta libraries arose. The first two PCR rounds used TRBV1-TRBV30 forward primers with a C-beta reverse primer, roughly 10 cycles each. From the multiplex PCR reads, TCRdb called clonotypes with MiXCR, one entry per CDR3 protein. The sample includes 45,000 to 55,000 distinct CDR3 sequences, less than 75% of them seen just once. The sequenced material came from liver tumor tissue from sampling region 5. Subset: tumor region T5, tumor centre. Receptors were obtained from a man in his forties with primary liver carcinoma and hepatitis B virus infection.

This chain connects TRBV18 to TRBJ2-3; TRBD2 is a possible D gene (5 bases). CDR3 size: 14 residues. V was cut by 3 bases and J by 8 bases, with 15 bases left in between. Germline CDR1 and CDR2: KGHSH and LQKENI. The CDR3 loop is CASSPTEVHFTQYF. The DNA of the CDR3 is TGTGCCAGCTCACCTACGGAGGTTCACTTTACGCAGTATTTT.

The chain has TRBV12-3 or TRBV12-4 and TRBJ2-7; D may match TRBD1 or TRBD2 (5 bases each). CDR3 size: 15 residues. Trimming cost V 3 bases and J 5 bases, with 17 bases left between them. The CDR3 sequence is CASSFTGTPLHEQYF. CDR3 bases: TGTGCCAGCAGTTTTACTGGGACCCCACTCCACGAGCAGTACTTC.

To note about this clonotype: No conserved phenylalanine or tryptophan ends this CDR3, so it is likely a read error. The chain's CDR3 is CASISSRWDSGFDYYGYTI. CDR3 coding DNA: TGTGCCAGCATCTCCTCGCGGTGGGACTCCGGCTTCGATTACTATGGCTACACCATC. V gene TRBV6-6 combines with J gene TRBJ1-2, with TRBD1 as a possible D gene (5 bases). V shed 7 bases and J shed 3 bases, with 30 bases lying between them. This CDR3 has 19 amino acids. From germline, CDR1 is MNHNY and CDR2 SVGAGI (reference sequence).

This clonotype was observed many times. The V and J genes are TRBV12-3 or TRBV12-4 and TRBJ2-7, with 9 nucleotides matching TRBD1. The CDR3 is made up of 13 amino acids. After removal of 4 bases from V and 4 bases from J, the junction contained 2 bases not matched to a gene. Written as DNA, the CDR3 is TGTGCCAGCAGTTCGGGACAGGGTTACGAGCAGTACTTC. Translating it yields CASSSGQGYEQYF.

This clonotype was seen just once. A single base separates this from a much larger clone, so it may be a read error. This chain connects TRBV28 to TRBJ2-7, with a tentative D call TRBD2 (5 bases). Germline CDR1 and CDR2: MDHEN and SYDVKM. The CDR3 spans 15 residues. The CDR3 DNA follows: TGTGTCAGCAGCCACGAGGGCAGGCTCTCCTACGAGCAGTACTTC. Encoded protein: CVSSHEGRLSYEQYF.

The chain carries TRBV30 and TRBJ1-1; no reliable D call. CDR1 is GTSNPN and CDR2 is SVGIG in the germline V gene (reference sequence). V dropped 4 bases and J dropped 8 bases, with 14 bases sitting between them. The CDR3 sequence is 12 residues long. The chain's CDR3 is CAWNRGAFEAFF. CDR3 nucleotide sequence: TGTGCCTGGAACCGCGGTGCATTCGAAGCTTTCTTT. Combining the CDR3 with reference TRBV30 and TRBJ1-1 gives the whole variable domain SQTIHQWPATLVQPVGSPLSLECTVEGTSNPNLYWYRQAAGRGLQLLFYSVGIGQISSEVPQNLSASRPQDRQFILSSKKLLLSDSGFYLCAWNRGAFEAFFGQGTRLTVV.

A remark on this clonotype: A read error may explain this, as a much larger clone is one base away. V and J are TRBV7-9 and TRBJ2-7; D is perhaps TRBD1 or TRBD2 (5 bases each). This CDR3 spans 13 amino acids. The V gene's germline CDR1 is SEHNR and CDR2 FQNEAQ (reference sequence). CDR3 residues: CASSRDAAYKQYF. CDR3 nucleotide sequence: TGTGCCAGCAGTAGGGACGCGGCCTACAAGCAGTACTTC.

This clonotype was picked up many times. The V call is TRBV28, the J call TRBJ2-7; no reliable D call. Trimming shortened V by 4 bases and J by 2 bases, and 6 bases separated the two germline ends. This CDR3 contains 12 residues. CDR1 is MDHEN and CDR2 is SYDVKM in the germline V gene. This chain's CDR3 is CASSSRPYEQYF. CDR3 sequence (DNA): TGTGCCAGCAGTTCTAGGCCCTACGAGCAGTACTTC.

Remarks on this clonotype: This may be a read error: a much more frequent sequence differs by one nucleotide. Since no conserved phenylalanine or tryptophan closes the CDR3, a read error is the likely cause. This chain uses TRBV30 with TRBJ2-7; weak D call: TRBD2 (5 bases). CDR1 GTSNPN and CDR2 SVGIG come from the germline V gene (reference sequence). This CDR3 region has 12 residues. Trimming shortened V by 2 bases and J by 2 bases, and 7 bases separated the two germline ends. The CDR3 region has the DNA TGTGCCTGGAGTCCCGGGACCTACGAGCAGTACATC. Encoded protein: CAWSPGTYEQYI.

The chain employs TRBV11-2 and TRBJ2-5; D remains unclear. Germline CDR1 reads SGHAT; CDR2 reads FQNNGV. The V and J ends lost 1 base and 5 bases respectively, with 14 bases between them. This CDR3 is built from 15 residues. The CDR3 DNA follows: TGTGCCAGCAGCTTAGGAGAGTTGATGGGGGAGACCCAGTACTTC. This encodes CASSLGELMGETQYF.

About this clonotype: Its ends do not fully match the called genes, so a read error is possible. The chain couples TRBV6-5 to TRBJ2-6; D possibly corresponds to TRBD1 (5 bases). Per the germline V gene, CDR1 is MNHEY and CDR2 is SVGAGI. This CDR3 has 18 amino acids. CDR3: CASSFWAGMKAGASVLTF. CDR3 coding DNA: TGTGCCAGCAGTTTTTGGGCAGGGATGAAAGCTGGGGCCAGCGTCCTGACTTTC.

The genes are TRBV6-1 and TRBJ2-1, with D perhaps TRBD1 or TRBD2 (5 bases each). The CDR3 is 17 residues long. The germline gives CDR1 MNHNS, CDR2 SASEGT. Trimming took off 4 bases at V and 11 bases at J, with 27 bases between the two ends. The CDR3 DNA is TGTGCCAGCAGTGGGGGGTCGTGGGCGAGAGAGGTGAATAAGCAGTTCTTC. Translated: CASSGGSWAREVNKQFF.

Judged by abundance, this clonotype is medium-sized (0.01 to 0.1%). The V call is TRBV5-6, the J call TRBJ1-1, with D tentatively TRBD1 (5 bases). Trimming shortened V by 5 bases and J by 1 base, and 15 bases separated the two germline ends. The CDR3 sequence is 15 residues long. Germline CDR1 and CDR2: SGHDT and YYEEEE. The CDR3 DNA reads TGTGCCAGCAGGAGGGGCCCAGACTCGAACACTGAAGCTTTCTTT. It is translated as CASRRGPDSNTEAFF.

This clonotype was seen just once. The genes are TRBV4-1 and TRBJ2-7, with 10 bases lining up with TRBD2. Germline CDR1 reads MGHRA; CDR2 reads YSYEKL. The trim removed 0 bases at V and 12 bases at J, leaving 11 bases unmatched. CDR3 size: 15 residues. The CDR3 loop reads CASSQDGLAAYEWYF. Written as DNA, the CDR3 is TGCGCCAGCAGCCAAGATGGACTAGCGGCCTACGAGTGGTACTTC.

This clonotype was seen more than once but under ten times. A read error is possible here, since a much larger clone lies one base away. V usage is TRBV5-5 and J usage is TRBJ2-5; the D is unclear. In germline, CDR1 is SGHKS, CDR2 YYEKEE (reference sequence). This CDR3 has 14 residues. This chain's CDR3 is CAGSSIARQETQYF. In DNA, the CDR3 is TGTGCCGGCAGCTCGATAGCCAGACAAGAGACCCAGTACTTC.

This clonotype was detected many times. This chain uses TRBV7-9 with TRBJ2-1; D is perhaps TRBD2 (5 bases). V lost 0 bases and J 4 bases, leaving 7 bases between the germline ends. Germline assignment: CDR1 SEHNR and CDR2 FQNEAQ (reference sequence). The CDR3 spans 14 residues. DNA of the CDR3: TGTGCCAGCAGCTTAGCGGGAGAATACAATGAGCAGTTCTTC. Amino acids: CASSLAGEYNEQFF.

A remark on this clonotype: The CDR3 end shows no conserved phenylalanine or tryptophan, and so a read error is likely. The chain combines TRBV12-3 or TRBV12-4 with TRBJ2-3; D not certain. This CDR3 contains 16 residues. CDR3 sequence (DNA): TGTGCCAACAGTTCCCCCTGGCGGAGAAGCACAGATACGCAGTATTAT. This sequence encodes CANSSPWRRSTDTQYY.

This clonotype was detected ten times or more. The gene calls are TRBV12-3 or TRBV12-4 and TRBJ2-1; TRBD2 might be the D (6 bases). There are 14 residues in the CDR3. V lost 6 bases to trimming and J lost 0 bases, with 9 bases between them. CDR3 sequence reads: CASRGLNSYNEQFF. The CDR3 DNA is TGTGCCAGCAGGGGACTGAACTCCTACAATGAGCAGTTCTTC.

As to this clonotype: Since no conserved phenylalanine or tryptophan closes the CDR3, a read error is the likely cause. No DNA is shown, since the ends of the CDR3 on it are uncertain; the CDR3 is the one TCRdb lists. This sequence joins TRBV11-1 and TRBJ2-1; the D segment call TRBD2 is taken from the table without a DNA check. Germline loops: CDR1 SGHAT, CDR2 FQDESV (reference sequence). The CDR3 adds up to 17 amino acids, both ends counted. The CDR3 spells CASSLGLAGEVDDGHFS.

V and J are TRBV11-2 and TRBJ2-7; weak D call: TRBD1 (6 bases). The CDR3 has 14 residues. V gave up 5 bases and J gave up 2 bases, with 13 bases separating them. Germline CDR1 and CDR2: SGHAT and FQNNGV. CDR3 coding DNA: TGTGCCAGCAGCCCCGGACAGCTGGCCTACGAGCAGTACTTC. Translation: CASSPGQLAYEQYF.

Concerning this clonotype: An end of the junction differs from the germline gene, which may be a read error. The gene calls are TRBV6-1 and TRBJ2-5; a possible D gene is TRBD1 (6 bases). The CDR3 has 15 amino acids. Germline V CDR1 and CDR2: MNHNS, SASEGT. The CDR3, as DNA: TGTGCCGGCAGTGAAGTGGACAGCCAGGGGGAGACCCAGTACTTC. Residues: CAGSEVDSQGETQYF.

This clonotype was found many times. The gene calls are TRBV4-2 and TRBJ2-7; TRBD1 aligns across 8 bases. Germline values: CDR1 LGHNA, CDR2 YNFKEQ. V lost 1 base to trimming and J lost 3 bases; unmatched junction nucleotides: 5. This CDR3 has 15 residues. CDR3 in DNA: TGTGCCAGCAGCCAAGGTGACAGGGGTGTCTACGAGCAGTACTTC. It yields the protein CASSQGDRGVYEQYF.

With respect to this clonotype: Mismatch with germline at one junction end may stem from a read error. The rearrangement links TRBV29-1 to TRBJ2-3, with D maybe TRBD2 (6 bases). The CDR3 contains 14 residues. Looked up from germline, CDR1 is SQVTM and CDR2 is ANQGSEA. Here the CDR3 reads CCVSGEPVGDTQYF. The CDR3 nucleotides are TGCTGCGTCTCGGGAGAGCCGGTGGGAGATACGCAGTATTTT.

A word on this clonotype: Mismatch with germline at one junction end may stem from a read error. The chain couples TRBV11-2 to TRBJ2-7; D ambiguous. Germline CDR1 reads SGHAT; CDR2 reads FQNNGV. This CDR3 region has 14 residues. The CDR3 here is CARSLTDGACEQYF. CDR3 sequence (DNA): TGTGCCAGGAGCTTAACCGACGGAGCATGCGAGCAGTACTTC.

Notes on this clonotype: The conserved final phenylalanine or tryptophan is absent from the CDR3, which likely points to a read error. It is unclear where the CDR3 begins or ends on the DNA, so no DNA is shown, and the CDR3 is as TCRdb lists it. This rearrangement joins TRBV5-8 to TRBJ2-5; TRBD2, the table's D call, lacks a check against the DNA. Germline V gene lookup returns CDR1 SGHTS and CDR2 YDEGEE. Inclusive of both ends, the CDR3 amounts to 16 amino acids. The CDR3 sequence is CASSLGGTSVGETQHS.

Comments on this clonotype: The junction differs from germline at one of its ends, possibly a read error. This sequence joins TRBV6-6 and TRBJ1-1; D is unclear. This CDR3 is 14 amino acids long. Germline V gene sequence: CDR1 MNHNY, CDR2 SVGAGI (reference sequence). The CDR3 DNA sequence: TGTGCCGGCAGTTACTCACTCCTCGGAACTGTAGCTTTCTTT. It codes for CAGSYSLLGTVAFF.